The subject of this entry is one T cell receptor (beta chain). Its specificity is not known. The length of the CDR3 is 17 residues. Germline-derived CDR1 and CDR2 are SGHTS and YDEGEE. The germline V and J ends were trimmed by 0 bases and 2 bases, with 18 bases remaining between them. The data were obtained in a study of cytomegalovirus exposure and HLA in healthy donors. Study details: Among the approximately 420 donors who were genotyped, approximately 83% fell in the genetic ancestry cluster that is associated with self-reported Caucasian donors. Broader study findings: Indistinguishable V segments, including TRBV6-2 and TRBV6-3, were excluded.

A multiplex PCR was run with 60 Vbeta primers and 13 Jbeta primers. Original methodology: The count from a later analysis was about 80 million unique TCR beta chains, some 12 million of them shared. The assay was immunoSEQ multiplex PCR, and TCRdb's table has in-frame clones only and misses some. The V and J calls and the clone size are those of that table, but D and trimming were determined from the DNA. The sample includes about 190,000 clones, roughly 80% seen only once; the top ten take around 1.7%. Input material: PBMCs. The TCR originated in a woman under 30 in good health and CMV-seronegative. The rearrangement uses TRBV5-8 and TRBJ2-7; D is possibly TRBD1 (5 bases). The CDR3 DNA follows: TGTGCCAGCAGCTTGGCACTAATGACAGCTTATACCTACGAGCAGTACTTC. Protein product: CASSLALMTAYTYEQYF.